This is a list of T cell receptor beta chains from one sample in a study of blood T cell repertoires in COVID-19. Data came from immunoSEQ multiplex PCR; TCRdb stores just in-frame clones and leaves some out. The top ten clones hold over 1% of a sample with hundreds of thousands of clones, more than 80% of them seen once. Source material: peripheral blood. The receptors here all came from a woman aged 25 to 39 with COVID-19, enrolled during active disease. CDR3s include the opening cysteine and the closing phenylalanine or tryptophan. The D gene is left open where the match is weak. Only part of the rows carry a size: once, few, many, or a class if the clone is expanded.

d_call: -
cdr3_length: 13
j_call: TRBJ1-1
v_call: TRBV27
clone_size: -
cdr3_aa: CASRNSGNTEAFF
cdr3_nt: TGTGCCAGCAGGAACTCTGGGAACACTGAAGCTTTCTTT

d_call: TRBD2
cdr3_length: 12
j_call: TRBJ2-3
v_call: TRBV2
clone_size: -
cdr3_aa: CASSEVGGTQYF
cdr3_nt: TGTGCCAGCAGTGAAGTGGGGGGGACGCAGTATTTT

d_call: -
cdr3_length: 19
j_call: TRBJ1-1
v_call: TRBV4-1
clone_size: -
cdr3_aa: CASSQGMGYRRRTRIIAFF
cdr3_nt: TGCGCCAGCAGCCAAGGAATGGGTTACCGGAGGAGAACAAGAATCATAGCTTTCTTT

d_call: TRBD1
cdr3_length: 18
j_call: TRBJ1-5
v_call: TRBV15
clone_size: -
cdr3_aa: CATSRVPPTGISNQPQHF
cdr3_nt: TGTGCCACCAGCAGAGTCCCCCCGACAGGGATTAGCAATCAGCCCCAGCATTTT

d_call: -
cdr3_length: 14
j_call: TRBJ1-3
v_call: TRBV28
clone_size: -
cdr3_aa: CASGGASSGNTIYF
cdr3_nt: TGTGCCAGCGGGGGGGCCAGCTCTGGAAACACCATATATTTT

d_call: -
cdr3_length: 14
j_call: TRBJ1-1
v_call: TRBV4-3
clone_size: -
cdr3_aa: CASSQGDKNTEAFF
cdr3_nt: TGCGCCAGCAGCCAAGGGGACAAGAACACTGAAGCTTTCTTT

d_call: -
cdr3_length: 15
j_call: TRBJ1-2
v_call: TRBV5-4
clone_size: -
cdr3_aa: CASSQIQSGNYGYTF
cdr3_nt: TGTGCCAGCAGCCAGATACAGAGCGGGAACTATGGCTACACCTTC

d_call: -
cdr3_length: 16
j_call: TRBJ1-4
v_call: TRBV6-6
clone_size: -
cdr3_aa: CASSYSNVGAGEKLFF
cdr3_nt: TGTGCCAGCAGTTACTCGAACGTGGGGGCAGGGGAAAAACTGTTTTTT

d_call: -
cdr3_length: 13
j_call: TRBJ1-3
v_call: TRBV29-1
clone_size: -
cdr3_aa: CSVGGSWGNTIYF
cdr3_nt: TGCAGCGTTGGAGGTAGCTGGGGAAACACCATATATTTT

d_call: -
cdr3_length: 15
j_call: TRBJ1-5
v_call: TRBV2
clone_size: many
cdr3_aa: CASSERSYSNQPQHF
cdr3_nt: TGTGCCAGCAGCGAAAGGAGTTATAGCAATCAGCCCCAGCATTTT

d_call: -
cdr3_length: 14
j_call: TRBJ2-7
v_call: TRBV4-2
clone_size: -
cdr3_aa: CASSQTSPGNEQYF
cdr3_nt: TGTGCCAGCAGCCAAACTTCCCCAGGGAACGAGCAGTACTTC

d_call: -
cdr3_length: 11
j_call: TRBJ2-2
v_call: TRBV19
clone_size: -
cdr3_aa: CASSIERELFF
cdr3_nt: TGTGCCAGTAGTATCGAGCGGGAGCTGTTTTTT

d_call: -
cdr3_length: 16
j_call: TRBJ1-3
v_call: TRBV3-1/TRBV3-2
clone_size: -
cdr3_aa: CASSQKKPSSGNTIYF
cdr3_nt: TGTGCCAGCAGCCAAAAAAAGCCATCCTCTGGAAACACCATATATTTT

d_call: TRBD2
cdr3_length: 18
j_call: TRBJ2-1
v_call: TRBV7-2
clone_size: -
cdr3_aa: CASSLNRNAGGLYNEQFF
cdr3_nt: TGTGCCAGCAGCCTAAATCGGAACGCGGGAGGTCTCTACAATGAGCAGTTCTTC

d_call: TRBD1
cdr3_length: 15
j_call: TRBJ2-7
v_call: TRBV19
clone_size: -
cdr3_aa: CASSIGGTGLYEQYF
cdr3_nt: TGTGCCAGTAGTATAGGCGGGACAGGGCTCTACGAGCAGTACTTC

d_call: TRBD1
cdr3_length: 15
j_call: TRBJ2-7
v_call: TRBV28
clone_size: once
cdr3_aa: CASTWTGAPSYEQYF
cdr3_nt: TGTGCCAGTACTTGGACAGGGGCCCCCTCCTACGAGCAGTACTTC

d_call: -
cdr3_length: 12
j_call: TRBJ1-1
v_call: TRBV13
clone_size: few
cdr3_aa: CASSPYNTEAFF
cdr3_nt: TGTGCCAGCAGCCCTTATAACACTGAAGCTTTCTTT

d_call: -
cdr3_length: 14
j_call: TRBJ2-7
v_call: TRBV18
clone_size: -
cdr3_aa: CASSPRGRNYEQYF
cdr3_nt: TGTGCCAGCTCACCACGTGGCAGAAATTACGAGCAGTACTTC

d_call: -
cdr3_length: 18
j_call: TRBJ2-2
v_call: TRBV7-3
clone_size: -
cdr3_aa: CASSLTLGDLLNTGELFF
cdr3_nt: TGTGCCAGCAGCTTAACGCTAGGGGACTTGCTAAACACCGGGGAGCTGTTTTTT

d_call: -
cdr3_length: 13
j_call: TRBJ1-5
v_call: TRBV7-9
clone_size: few
cdr3_aa: CASSLDNYQPQHF
cdr3_nt: TGTGCCAGCAGCTTGGACAATTATCAGCCCCAGCATTTT

d_call: TRBD1
cdr3_length: 15
j_call: TRBJ1-3
v_call: TRBV15
clone_size: -
cdr3_aa: CATSMGQDSGNTIYF
cdr3_nt: TGTGCCACCAGCATGGGACAGGACTCTGGAAACACCATATATTTT

d_call: -
cdr3_length: 14
j_call: TRBJ2-3
v_call: TRBV5-1
clone_size: once
cdr3_aa: CASIGPFSTDTQYF
cdr3_nt: TGCGCCAGCATTGGCCCTTTTAGCACAGATACGCAGTATTTT

d_call: -
cdr3_length: 12
j_call: TRBJ1-1
v_call: TRBV27
clone_size: -
cdr3_aa: CASRVPSGASVF
cdr3_nt: TGTGCCAGCAGAGTACCCTCGGGAGCCTCCGTTTTT

d_call: -
cdr3_length: 13
j_call: TRBJ1-4
v_call: TRBV12-5
clone_size: -
cdr3_aa: CASGLTDTEKLFF
cdr3_nt: TGTGCTAGTGGTTTGACAGATACTGAAAAACTGTTTTTT

d_call: TRBD1
cdr3_length: 17
j_call: TRBJ2-3
v_call: TRBV7-6
clone_size: -
cdr3_aa: CASSLLTWDRGTDTQYF
cdr3_nt: TGTGCCAGCAGCTTACTTACGTGGGACAGGGGAACAGATACGCAGTATTTT

d_call: -
cdr3_length: 13
j_call: TRBJ1-2
v_call: TRBV5-1
clone_size: -
cdr3_aa: CASTTEPNYGYTF
cdr3_nt: TGCGCCAGCACGACAGAGCCTAACTATGGCTACACCTTC

d_call: -
cdr3_length: 16
j_call: TRBJ1-5
v_call: TRBV24-1
clone_size: -
cdr3_aa: CATSEGDGYSNQPQHF
cdr3_nt: TGTGCCACCAGTGAAGGAGACGGTTATAGCAATCAGCCCCAGCATTTT

d_call: -
cdr3_length: 14
j_call: TRBJ1-2
v_call: TRBV28
clone_size: -
cdr3_aa: CASSLLAANYGYTF
cdr3_nt: TGTGCCAGCAGTTTACTCGCAGCTAACTATGGCTACACCTTC

d_call: -
cdr3_length: 11
j_call: TRBJ1-4
v_call: TRBV29-1
clone_size: -
cdr3_aa: CSVVSYEKLFF
cdr3_nt: TGCAGCGTTGTAAGCTATGAAAAACTGTTTTTT

d_call: TRBD1
cdr3_length: 13
j_call: TRBJ1-1
v_call: TRBV12-5
clone_size: -
cdr3_aa: CASGWGTGTEAFF
cdr3_nt: TGTGCTAGTGGTTGGGGGACAGGAACTGAAGCTTTCTTT

d_call: -
cdr3_length: 13
j_call: TRBJ1-3
v_call: TRBV4-2
clone_size: -
cdr3_aa: CASSRGDGRAIYF
cdr3_nt: TGTGCCAGCAGCCGGGGGGACGGCAGGGCCATATATTTT

d_call: TRBD1
cdr3_length: 15
j_call: TRBJ2-7
v_call: TRBV20-1
clone_size: -
cdr3_aa: CSASSGVDRVSEQYF
cdr3_nt: TGCAGTGCTAGTTCGGGTGTGGACAGGGTAAGCGAGCAGTACTTC

d_call: TRBD1
cdr3_length: 20
j_call: TRBJ2-5
v_call: TRBV29-1
clone_size: -
cdr3_aa: CSAAGTGPHGVRARGETQYF
cdr3_nt: TGCAGCGCTGCCGGGACAGGTCCCCATGGGGTGCGGGCGAGGGGAGAGACCCAGTACTTC

d_call: -
cdr3_length: 16
j_call: TRBJ2-3
v_call: TRBV7-3
clone_size: -
cdr3_aa: CASSLGRAGARDTQYF
cdr3_nt: TGTGCCAGCAGCTTAGGGCGGGCAGGGGCTCGGGATACGCAGTATTTT

d_call: TRBD1
cdr3_length: 15
j_call: TRBJ2-2
v_call: TRBV10-3
clone_size: few
cdr3_aa: CAISGQGANTGELFF
cdr3_nt: TGTGCCATCAGCGGACAGGGGGCAAACACCGGGGAGCTGTTTTTT

d_call: TRBD1
cdr3_length: 16
j_call: TRBJ2-3
v_call: TRBV9
clone_size: -
cdr3_aa: CASSVEGQSLTDTQYF
cdr3_nt: TGTGCCAGCAGCGTAGAGGGACAGAGCCTCACAGATACGCAGTATTTT

d_call: -
cdr3_length: 13
j_call: TRBJ1-5
v_call: TRBV4-3
clone_size: few
cdr3_aa: CASSSRRDQPQHF
cdr3_nt: TGCGCCAGCAGCTCACGGAGGGATCAGCCCCAGCATTTT

d_call: TRBD2
cdr3_length: 18
j_call: TRBJ2-5
v_call: TRBV19
clone_size: once
cdr3_aa: CASSTEGGSGKKLETQYF
cdr3_nt: TGTGCCAGTAGTACCGAGGGCGGTAGCGGGAAAAAGTTGGAGACCCAGTACTTC

d_call: -
cdr3_length: 14
j_call: TRBJ2-2
v_call: TRBV4-3
clone_size: few
cdr3_aa: CASTSSLETGELFF
cdr3_nt: TGCGCCAGTACCTCAAGTTTAGAAACCGGGGAGCTGTTTTTT

d_call: -
cdr3_length: 16
j_call: TRBJ2-6
v_call: TRBV5-5
clone_size: -
cdr3_aa: CASSLMGGPGANVLTF
cdr3_nt: TGTGCCAGCAGCTTGATGGGAGGACCTGGGGCCAACGTCCTGACTTTC

d_call: -
cdr3_length: 13
j_call: TRBJ2-3
v_call: TRBV6-4
clone_size: many
cdr3_aa: CASSSGSTDTQYF
cdr3_nt: TGTGCCAGCAGTAGCGGGAGCACAGATACGCAGTATTTT

d_call: TRBD2
cdr3_length: 19
j_call: TRBJ2-3
v_call: TRBV6-2/TRBV6-3
clone_size: -
cdr3_aa: CASSAGLAGAANLGDTQYF
cdr3_nt: TGTGCCAGCAGCGCGGGACTAGCGGGGGCAGCAAACTTAGGAGATACGCAGTATTTT

d_call: TRBD2
cdr3_length: 16
j_call: TRBJ2-1
v_call: TRBV7-9
clone_size: few
cdr3_aa: CASSTSSGRFYNEQFF
cdr3_nt: TGTGCCAGCAGTACCTCTAGCGGGCGTTTCTACAATGAGCAGTTCTTC

d_call: -
cdr3_length: 15
j_call: TRBJ1-3
v_call: TRBV5-1
clone_size: -
cdr3_aa: CASSAGHSRRNTIYF
cdr3_nt: TGCGCCAGCAGCGCGGGCCACTCAAGAAGAAACACCATATATTTT

d_call: -
cdr3_length: 13
j_call: TRBJ1-1
v_call: TRBV4-1
clone_size: few
cdr3_aa: CASSRSVNTEAFF
cdr3_nt: TGCGCCAGCAGCCGTTCGGTGAACACTGAAGCTTTCTTT

d_call: -
cdr3_length: 11
j_call: TRBJ1-1
v_call: TRBV12-2
clone_size: -
cdr3_aa: CASRLFPEAFF
cdr3_nt: TGTGCAAGTCGCCTATTCCCTGAAGCTTTCTTT

d_call: TRBD2
cdr3_length: 16
j_call: TRBJ2-7
v_call: TRBV2
clone_size: few
cdr3_aa: CASRRASGGAQDEQYF
cdr3_nt: TGTGCCAGCAGGAGGGCTAGCGGGGGGGCCCAGGACGAGCAGTACTTC

d_call: -
cdr3_length: 14
j_call: TRBJ1-1
v_call: TRBV5-1
clone_size: -
cdr3_aa: CASSPGYMNTEAFF
cdr3_nt: TGCGCCAGCAGCCCAGGCTATATGAACACTGAAGCTTTCTTT

d_call: -
cdr3_length: 15
j_call: TRBJ2-2
v_call: TRBV27
clone_size: once
cdr3_aa: CASSSLAKNTGELFF
cdr3_nt: TGTGCCAGCAGTTCCCTAGCGAAGAACACCGGGGAGCTGTTTTTT

d_call: -
cdr3_length: 13
j_call: TRBJ2-7
v_call: TRBV12-3/TRBV12-4
clone_size: -
cdr3_aa: CASSPERGGEQYF
cdr3_nt: TGTGCCAGCAGCCCCGAAAGGGGGGGCGAGCAGTACTTC

d_call: TRBD1
cdr3_length: 16
j_call: TRBJ1-4
v_call: TRBV9
clone_size: -
cdr3_aa: CASSAGWTGTNEKLFF
cdr3_nt: TGTGCCAGCAGCGCTGGGTGGACAGGGACTAATGAAAAACTGTTTTTT

d_call: -
cdr3_length: 14
j_call: TRBJ1-1
v_call: TRBV21-1
clone_size: -
cdr3_aa: CASSKEGRNTEAFF
cdr3_nt: TGTGCCAGCAGCAAGGAGGGGAGGAACACTGAAGCTTTCTTT